This T cell receptor (beta chain) came from a study of early T cells in non-severe SARS-CoV-2 infection. Overall study: With bulk RNA from unsorted whole blood as input, sequencing yielded unpaired chains.

This clonotype occurred a few times. Its target is unknown. This CDR3 has 16 amino acids. Study-level points and caveats: Private and CD4 specificities were missed by VDJdb matching, which favored anti-spike CD8 responses.

Attachment of unique molecular identifiers was made to individual cDNA molecules. TCRdb analysed the 5' RACE reads with MiXCR anew, one entry per CDR3 protein. The sample shows fewer than 85,000 distinct CDR3 sequences, less than 15% of them seen only once. The chain joins TRBV21-1 to TRBJ2-4; the table's D call, TRBD2, has no DNA check behind it. TRBV21-1 is given as a pseudogene. The specimen was whole blood. This receptor was taken from an adult who was a healthcare worker with PCR-confirmed SARS-CoV-2 infection or an uninfected control (not recorded which). CDR3 DNA: TGTGCCAGCAGCAAACGCCAGGCCCGAATGAAAAACATTCAGTACTTC. Protein sequence: CASSKRQARMKNIQYF.